One and the same sample provided the 32 T cell receptor beta chains below, sequenced in a study of CD8+ T cells in alopecia areata. Extraction and reverse transcription of RNA yielded cDNA as the sequencing template. Some clones are missing from TCRdb's copy, which holds only in-frame ones; the method was immunoSEQ multiplex PCR. The table records some 160,000 clones, roughly two thirds of them present only once. This sample's treatment: oral pan-JAK inhibitor, 5-10 mg twice daily. The sample in question was CD4+ T cells sorted from blood, obtained at week 4, from a patient treated with tofacitinib. These receptors came from a human donor with alopecia areata.

This clone appeared a few times. V gene TRBV19 combines with J gene TRBJ2-3; D might be TRBD2 (5 bases). Germline CDR1 reads LNHDA; CDR2 reads SQIVND (reference sequence). V was pared by 5 bases and J by 6 bases, with 15 bases between. The CDR3 spans 14 residues. The CDR3, as DNA: TGTGCCAGTAGTTTGTCCTTTACGGGGGATACGCAGTATTTT. It yields the protein CASSLSFTGDTQYF. Combining the CDR3 with reference TRBV19 and TRBJ2-3 gives the whole variable domain DGGITQSPKYLFRKEGQNVTLSCEQNLNHDAMYWYRQDPGQGLRLIYYSQIVNDFQKGDIAEGYSVSREKKESFPLTVTSAQKNPTAFYLCASSLSFTGDTQYFGPGTRLTVL.

This chain joins TRBV5-1 and TRBJ2-5, with 16 positions matching TRBD2. V trimming: 4 bases; J trimming: 0 bases; junction bases outside the gene matches: 3. The germline V gene encodes CDR1 SGHRS and CDR2 YFSETQ. The CDR3 is 17 amino acids. The CDR3 protein is CASSGGLAGGYQETQYF. Written as DNA, the CDR3 is TGCGCCAGCAGCGGGGGACTAGCGGGGGGGTACCAAGAGACCCAGTACTTC.

This clone is a singleton in its sample. V and J are TRBV4-3 and TRBJ2-3; D may be TRBD1 (6 bases). Germline V gene sequence: CDR1 LGHNA, CDR2 YSLEER. The CDR3 has 14 amino acids. V was cut by 3 bases and J by 2 bases, with 9 bases left in between. The DNA for the CDR3 is TGCGCCAGCAGCCACGACAGGTTCACAGATACGCAGTATTTT. Translated: CASSHDRFTDTQYF.

V gene TRBV5-6 combines with J gene TRBJ2-3, with D perhaps given as TRBD1 or TRBD2 (5 bases each). The V end lost 0 bases, the J end lost 4 bases, and 12 bases lay between the germline ends. The CDR3 is made up of 15 amino acids. The germline V gene has CDR1 SGHDT and CDR2 YYEEEE. This chain's CDR3 is CASSLGDRVADTQYF. The CDR3 region has the DNA TGTGCCAGCAGCTTGGGGGACCGGGTCGCAGATACGCAGTATTTT.

The sample holds a few counts of this clone. The V gene is TRBV30, the J gene TRBJ2-7; 9 bases are shared with TRBD1. Per germline, CDR1 GTSNPN and CDR2 SVGIG (reference sequence). This CDR3 has 14 amino acids. Unmatched junction bases numbered 12, after V lost 6 bases and J lost 6 bases. The CDR3 bases are TGTGCCTGCTCTCGCGGGACAGGGTCTGTCGAGCAGTACTTC. Amino acid sequence: CACSRGTGSVEQYF.

This clone appeared a few times. V is TRBV7-9 and J is TRBJ2-3; 7 positions match TRBD1. The CDR3 consists of 16 residues. The V and J ends lost 7 bases and 3 bases, in that order; junction bases with no gene match: 13. Germline CDR1 is SEHNR and CDR2 is FQNEAQ (reference sequence). As DNA, the CDR3 is TGTGCCAGCACCCCTCCCGCACAGGGGTTGACAGATACGCAGTATTTT. It encodes CASTPPAQGLTDTQYF.

This chain connects TRBV9 to TRBJ1-4; D perhaps matches TRBD1 (5 bases). The V and J ends lost 0 bases and 8 bases respectively, with 8 bases between them. CDR1 SGDLS and CDR2 YYNGEE come from the germline V gene. This CDR3 has 13 residues. CDR3: CASSVVGGEKLFF. CDR3 coding DNA: TGTGCCAGCAGCGTAGTCGGGGGGGAAAAACTGTTTTTT.

This sequence joins TRBV5-4 and TRBJ2-7; D call uncertain. Germline lookup yields CDR1 SGHNT and CDR2 YYREEE (reference sequence). The CDR3 has 13 residues. Trimming shortened V by 5 bases and J by 1 base, and 10 bases separated the two germline ends. DNA of the CDR3: TGTGCCAGCAGTCGGGTCACGTCCTACGAGCAGTACTTC. As protein: CASSRVTSYEQYF. Using reference TRBV5-4 and TRBJ2-7 for the parts outside the CDR3, the full variable domain is ETGVTQSPTHLIKTRGQQVTLRCSSQSGHNTVSWYQQALGQGPQFIFQYYREEENGRGNFPPRFSGLQFPNYSSELNVNALELDDSALYLCASSRVTSYEQYFGPGTRLTVT.

As regards this clone: The junction differs from germline at one of its ends, possibly a read error. The J gene is TRBJ2-2, the V gene TRBV10-3; 7 bases are shared with TRBD1. The CDR3 sequence is 14 residues long. Germline loops: CDR1 ENHRY, CDR2 SYGVKD. CDR3 residues: CAINEGASTGELFF. In nucleotides, the CDR3 is TGTGCCATCAATGAGGGGGCTAGCACCGGGGAGCTGTTTTTT.

The chain combines TRBV5-6 with TRBJ2-1; D is perhaps TRBD1 or TRBD2 (5 bases each). Germline V lookup: CDR1 SGHDT, CDR2 YYEEEE. The ends were cut back, 0 bases at V and 4 bases at J, with 8 bases in the middle. CDR3 length: 14 residues. CDR3 residues: CASSLGDGYNEQFF. CDR3 DNA: TGTGCCAGCAGCTTGGGGGACGGGTACAATGAGCAGTTCTTC.

The chain recombines TRBV12-5 with TRBJ1-5; 8 nucleotides agree with TRBD1. Germline CDR1 reads LGHNT; CDR2 reads FRNRAP. V shed 6 bases and J 6 bases; nucleotides not matched to a gene: 10. The CDR3 spans 15 residues. The CDR3 is CASGLQGAQGQPQHF. CDR3 nucleotides: TGTGCTAGTGGGCTCCAGGGGGCGCAGGGTCAGCCCCAGCATTTT.

Only a few counts were recorded for this clone. This sequence joins TRBV29-1 and TRBJ1-1; D not certain. The CDR3 length is 10 residues. The V gene lost 7 bases and the J gene lost 4 bases, with 7 bases spanning the gap. The germline CDR1 and CDR2 sequences are SQVTM and ANQGSEA. The CDR3 reads CSARVTEAFF. The CDR3 DNA reads as TGCAGCGCTCGGGTCACTGAAGCTTTCTTT. The entire variable domain, with the rest obtained from reference TRBV29-1 and TRBJ1-1, is as follows: SAVISQKPSRDICQRGTSLTIQCQVDSQVTMMFWYRQQPGQSLTLIATANQGSEATYESGFVIDKFPISRPNLTFSTLTVSNMSPEDSSIYLCSARVTEAFFGQGTRLTVV.

The chain joins TRBV7-2 to TRBJ1-5; TRBD1 matches 11 bases. The CDR3 runs 14 residues. CDR1 is SGHTA, CDR2 FQGNSA, per germline. The V gene end was trimmed by 7 bases and the J gene end by 6 bases; junction bases not matched to a gene: 5. CDR3 sequence: CASTGQGAFQPQHF. CDR3 nucleotides: TGTGCCAGCACAGGACAGGGGGCATTTCAGCCCCAGCATTTT.

The chain recombines TRBV25-1 with TRBJ2-7, with TRBD1 matching 7 bases. This CDR3 contains 14 residues. Trimming cost V 5 bases and J 7 bases; bases outside gene matches: 11. CDR1 is MGHDK, CDR2 SYGVNS, per germline. The CDR3 nucleotides read TGTGCCAGCAGTAGGGCAGGGGGATCTTGGGAGCAGTACTTC. This translates into CASSRAGGSWEQYF.

This chain links TRBV6-6 with TRBJ1-1, with unresolved D. This CDR3 is 11 amino acids long. The V gene's germline CDR1 is MNHNY and CDR2 SVGAGI (reference sequence). The V and J ends lost 1 base and 10 bases respectively, with 7 bases between them. For the CDR3, the DNA is TGTGCCAGCAGTTACTGGGGAGGAGCTTTCTTT. Translated, it gives CASSYWGGAFF.

V is TRBV5-1 and J is TRBJ1-1, with D tentatively TRBD1 (5 bases). The CDR3 sequence is 15 residues long. CDR1 is SGHRS and CDR2 is YFSETQ in the germline V gene. V was trimmed by 2 bases and J by 3 bases, leaving 14 bases between them. The CDR3 DNA is TGCGCCAGCAGCTTAACAGGAGTGAGGGACACTGAAGCTTTCTTT. Translation: CASSLTGVRDTEAFF.

The V gene is TRBV4-2, the J gene TRBJ2-1, with a possible D match to TRBD2 (7 bases). V lost 1 base to trimming and J lost 7 bases, with 23 bases between them. Germline CDR1 is LGHNA and CDR2 is YNFKEQ. This CDR3 is 18 amino acids long. DNA for the CDR3: TGTGCCAGCAGCCAAGCTTTTACTGTGGGGGGGCCGAGGAATGAGCAGTTCTTC. This sequence encodes CASSQAFTVGGPRNEQFF.

This chain joins TRBV18 and TRBJ2-3; D gene unclear. V was trimmed by 3 bases and J by 1 base, leaving 11 bases between them. This CDR3 comprises 15 residues. The germline CDR1 and CDR2 sequences are KGHSH and LQKENI. The CDR3 DNA sequence: TGTGCCAGCTCACCGACCAACCAGGGCACAGATACGCAGTATTTT. Amino acids: CASSPTNQGTDTQYF.

V is TRBV6-6 and J is TRBJ1-6; TRBD1 aligns across 8 bases. This CDR3 comprises 14 residues. In germline, CDR1 is MNHNY, CDR2 SVGAGI (reference sequence). After removal of 6 bases from V and 10 bases from J, the junction contained 8 bases not matched to a gene. The CDR3 region has the DNA TGTGCCAGCAGATCGGACAGGGTTTGGTCACCCCTCCACTTT. Its translation is CASRSDRVWSPLHF.

The CDR3 here is CASSLPLRQVNGYTF. CDR3 nucleotide sequence: TGTGCCAGCAGCTTACCACTCCGACAGGTGAACGGCTACACCTTC. This chain links TRBV7-9 with TRBJ1-2; a weak D match, TRBD1 (6 bases). Germline lookup yields CDR1 SEHNR and CDR2 FQNEAQ (reference sequence). Trimming took 2 bases from V and 8 from J, leaving 18 bases between them. The CDR3 spans 15 residues.

The chain has TRBV9 and TRBJ2-1; D is tentatively TRBD1 or TRBD2 (5 bases each). This CDR3 is built from 19 residues. The germline V gene encodes CDR1 SGDLS and CDR2 YYNGEE. V was clipped by 0 bases and J by 5 bases, with 24 bases between them. The CDR3 protein is CASSVVPGGTRSGHNEQFF. CDR3 nucleotides: TGTGCCAGCAGCGTAGTTCCGGGTGGGACCAGAAGTGGTCACAATGAGCAGTTCTTC.

This clone has a handful of counts. The CDR3 region has the DNA TGTGCCAGTACCCCGGGACAGATTGATGAGCAGTTCTTC. Amino acids: CASTPGQIDEQFF. The genes are TRBV19 and TRBJ2-1; 7 bases line up with TRBD1. The CDR3 consists of 13 residues. CDR1 and CDR2 from the germline V gene are LNHDA and SQIVND (reference sequence). V trimming: 7 bases; J trimming: 8 bases; junction bases outside the gene matches: 8.

The chain recombines TRBV18 with TRBJ1-1; TRBD1 matches at 7 bases. The ends lost 2 bases at V and 2 bases at J; junction bases unmatched: 2. From germline, CDR1 is KGHSH and CDR2 LQKENI. The CDR3 totals 14 residues. The CDR3 DNA is TGTGCCAGCTCACCAGGACAGGCCAACACTGAAGCTTTCTTT. It translates to CASSPGQANTEAFF.

This clone was detected only a few times. The rearrangement joins TRBV19 to TRBJ2-1; no reliable D call. The CDR3 consists of 15 residues. The germline V gene encodes CDR1 LNHDA and CDR2 SQIVND (reference sequence). Trimming left V 6 bases short and J 0 bases short, with 12 bases between. CDR3: CASRRDGSSYNEQFF. The CDR3 DNA follows: TGTGCCAGTAGGAGAGACGGTAGCTCCTACAATGAGCAGTTCTTC. The whole variable domain, filled in from reference TRBV19 and TRBJ2-1, reads DGGITQSPKYLFRKEGQNVTLSCEQNLNHDAMYWYRQDPGQGLRLIYYSQIVNDFQKGDIAEGYSVSREKKESFPLTVTSAQKNPTAFYLCASRRDGSSYNEQFFGPGTRLTVL.

V and J are TRBV10-3 and TRBJ1-5; D is uncertain. The CDR3 sequence is 15 residues long. Trimming took 0 bases from V and 2 from J, leaving 8 bases between them. Germline CDR1 ENHRY, CDR2 SYGVKD. The CDR3 sequence: CAISESGIGNQPQHF. The DNA of the CDR3 is TGTGCCATCAGTGAGTCTGGCATAGGCAATCAGCCCCAGCATTTT.

V is TRBV29-1 and J is TRBJ1-5; 8 nucleotides agree with TRBD1. Germline lookup yields CDR1 SQVTM and CDR2 ANQGSEA. The CDR3 is 13 amino acids. V was clipped by 4 bases and J by 4 bases; unmatched bases: 3. The CDR3 coding sequence is TGCAGCGTTGGGCAGGGGGCAAATCAGCCCCAGCATTTT. This encodes CSVGQGANQPQHF.

The chain has TRBV30 and TRBJ1-5; D unclear. This CDR3 has 13 residues. CDR1 is GTSNPN and CDR2 is SVGIG in the germline V gene (reference sequence). Trimming removed 4 bases from V and 2 bases from J, with 9 bases in between. The CDR3 reads CAWKGEGNQPQHF. Here the CDR3 DNA reads TGTGCCTGGAAAGGCGAGGGCAATCAGCCCCAGCATTTT.

V usage is TRBV15 and J usage is TRBJ2-7, with a weak D call TRBD2 (6 bases). The germline CDR1 and CDR2 sequences are LNHNV and YYDKDF (reference sequence). The CDR3 contains 13 residues. The ends were cut back, 10 bases at V and 4 bases at J, with 17 bases in the middle. Here the CDR3 reads CAIPPGGWYEQYF. The CDR3 DNA reads TGTGCCATCCCACCCGGGGGATGGTACGAGCAGTACTTC.

The chain couples TRBV30 to TRBJ1-1; possible D gene TRBD1, 6 bases. The CDR3 sequence is 11 residues long. CDR1 is GTSNPN, CDR2 SVGIG, per germline (reference sequence). The V gene lost 5 bases and the J gene lost 10 bases, with 14 bases spanning the gap. The CDR3 loop is CAWGDTASAFF. CDR3 DNA sequence: TGTGCCTGGGGGGACACCGCTTCAGCTTTCTTT.

The CDR3 region is CSVDGERAFGYTF. The CDR3 DNA is TGCAGCGTCGACGGGGAAAGAGCTTTTGGCTACACCTTC. The chain joins TRBV29-1 to TRBJ1-2; D gene unclear. V was shortened by 6 bases and J by 7 bases, with 18 bases between the two germline ends. The germline V gene encodes CDR1 SQVTM and CDR2 ANQGSEA. This CDR3 has 13 amino acids. Full variable domain (missing parts from reference TRBV29-1 and TRBJ1-2): SAVISQKPSRDICQRGTSLTIQCQVDSQVTMMFWYRQQPGQSLTLIATANQGSEATYESGFVIDKFPISRPNLTFSTLTVSNMSPEDSSIYLCSVDGERAFGYTFGSGTRLTVV.

As to this clone: The identical CDR3 is also encoded by other nucleotide sequences in the sample. The genes are TRBV27 and TRBJ2-6; D is unresolved. CDR3 length: 13 residues. V was shortened by 3 bases and J by 0 bases, with 0 bases between the two germline ends. The germline CDR1 and CDR2 sequences are MNHEY and SMNVEV (reference sequence). CDR3 protein: CASSFSGANVLTF. The CDR3 nucleotides read TGTGCCAGCAGTTTCTCTGGGGCCAACGTCCTGACTTTC.

The gene calls are TRBV23-1 and TRBJ2-5; no clear D. TRBV23-1 is annotated as an ORF whose role is uncertain. The CDR3 length is 13 residues. Trimming took off 3 bases at V and 5 bases at J, with 10 bases between the two ends. The CDR3 DNA follows: TGCGCCAGCAGTCACCGGGCAATCGAGACCCAGTACTTC. The encoded protein is CASSHRAIETQYF.